Listed here is a single T cell receptor beta chain. Its antigen is still unknown. TCRdb's copy holds only in-frame clones and misses some; the assay was immunoSEQ multiplex PCR. The table records almost 250,000 clones, 70% of them present only once. This specimen comes from a study of cytotoxic CD8 clonotypes in ibrutinib-treated CLL. As for the study in general: When averaged across all of the samples, the counts came to 200,000 to 300,000 productive templates and 90,000 to 95,000 productive rearrangements.

General study findings and limits: Lymph node repertoires were not studied, and sampling times were unmatched. Clonotypes that were public were uncommon, and they contracted or stayed stable on treatment.

This CDR3 is built from 14 residues. Per the germline V gene, CDR1 is MNHEY and CDR2 is SMNVEV (reference sequence). V was shortened by 3 bases and J by 2 bases, with 11 bases between the two germline ends. The receptor's source is a human donor with chronic lymphocytic leukemia. The chain recombines TRBV27 with TRBJ2-7; no clear D. The sequenced sample was PBMCs, obtained after 24 months of ibrutinib treatment. DNA of the CDR3: TGTGCCAGCAGTTTGGGCGGAATTCCCTACGAGCAGTACTTC. Protein sequence: CASSLGGIPYEQYF.